This T cell receptor (beta chain) was found in a study of cytomegalovirus exposure and HLA in healthy donors. On the study more broadly: In a later analysis, it was reported that the approximately 110 validation repertoires had been produced on the same platform as the 500 to 750 repertoires belonging to the first cohort. Study-wide results and limits: Most TCRs appeared rarely, but some public TCRs recurred in many donors. Reportedly, cytomegalovirus status was diagnosed with high sensitivity and specificity. The study flagged 150 to 200 TCR beta chains as cytomegalovirus-associated.

Only in-frame clones appear in the TCRdb table, and some are missing; sequencing was by immunoSEQ multiplex PCR. The sample gives some 150,000 clones, roughly 91% of which show up once; around 3.4% is in the top ten. For this clone: Its target is not known.

With 4 bases removed from V and 5 bases from J, the gap between germline ends came to 21 bases. Germline CDR1 reads MNHNS; CDR2 reads SASEGT. The CDR3 extends over 17 amino acids. This receptor was obtained from a young woman in good health and CMV-seropositive. Sequenced material: PBMCs. The chain is built from TRBV6-1 and TRBJ1-3, with no clear D. The chain's CDR3 is CASSGPAPGEFRNTIYF. The CDR3 bases are TGTGCCAGCAGTGGACCCGCCCCAGGTGAATTTAGAAACACCATATATTTT.